These T cell receptor beta chains were read from a single sample in a study of control samples from healthy donors and cancer patients. Sequenced by immunoSEQ multiplex PCR; TCRdb stores in-frame clones only, minus some. Of fewer than 200,000 clones detected, just over 90% appear once; the ten largest clones hold roughly 4%. Sequencing was carried out using blood. The receptors stem from a woman aged 60-75 years in good health. The CDR3 runs from the conserved cysteine through the conserved F or W. D genes are given only for firm matches. Clone sizes are given selectively: once, few, many, or a class where the clone is expanded.

d_call,clone_size,v_call,j_call,cdr3_length,cdr3_aa,cdr3_nt
-,-,TRBV6-5,TRBJ1-1,14,CASSYYGGHTEAFF,TGTGCCAGCAGTTACTATGGGGGACACACTGAAGCTTTCTTT
TRBD1,once,TRBV5-1,TRBJ1-5,15,CASSLVGDSHQPQHF,TGCGCCAGCAGCTTGGTCGGGGACAGCCATCAGCCCCAGCATTTT
-,-,TRBV2,TRBJ2-2,15,CASSEGGAGTGELFF,TGTGCCAGCAGTGAAGGGGGGGCCGGGACCGGGGAGCTGTTTTTT
-,-,TRBV11-2,TRBJ2-2,14,CATTGNSGTGELFF,TGTGCCACCACGGGGAATTCGGGCACCGGGGAGCTGTTTTTT
-,-,TRBV5-1,TRBJ2-3,17,CASSGGLTGASTDTQYF,TGCGCCAGCAGCGGCGGACTGACAGGAGCTAGCACAGATACGCAGTATTTT
TRBD1,-,TRBV6-5,TRBJ1-3,14,CASSTGGTGNTIYF,TGTGCCAGCAGTACAGGGGGCACTGGAAACACCATATATTTT
-,-,TRBV7-9,TRBJ1-2,15,CASSLSQGARYGYTF,TGTGCCAGCAGCTTATCTCAAGGAGCCCGCTATGGCTACACCTTC
-,-,TRBV2,TRBJ2-5,14,CASRGGAGQETQYF,TGTGCCAGCAGGGGGGGTGCGGGGCAAGAGACCCAGTACTTC
-,-,TRBV5-1,TRBJ2-1,16,CASSLDSSTYRVRQFF,TGCGCCAGCAGCTTGGACTCCAGTACCTATCGAGTACGGCAGTTCTTC
TRBD1,-,TRBV7-2,TRBJ1-2,13,CASSPGGGNGYTF,TGTGCCAGCAGCCCGGGAGGGGGCAATGGCTACACCTTC
TRBD1,-,TRBV6-2/TRBV6-3,TRBJ1-6,17,CASSTASDRGRNSPLHF,TGTGCCAGCAGTACGGCCTCGGACAGGGGGCGAAATTCACCCCTCCACTTT
-,-,TRBV6-2/TRBV6-3,TRBJ1-2,14,CASSITDRSYGYTF,TGTGCCAGCAGTATCACCGACAGAAGCTATGGCTACACCTTC
-,once,TRBV18,TRBJ2-1,13,CASSPPGYNEQFF,TGTGCCAGCTCACCACCCGGGTACAATGAGCAGTTCTTC
-,-,TRBV5-6,TRBJ2-2,15,CASSLVALATGELFF,TGTGCCAGCAGCTTGGTAGCGCTTGCCACCGGGGAGCTGTTTTTT
-,-,TRBV6-2/TRBV6-3,TRBJ1-2,13,CASSHNPGSGYTF,TGTGCCAGCAGCCACAACCCAGGGAGTGGCTACACCTTC
-,-,TRBV12-3/TRBV12-4,TRBJ2-3,13,CASSSRGLRGAYF,TGTGCCAGCAGTTCCCGAGGGCTGAGAGGGGCGTATTTT
-,many,TRBV6-4,TRBJ2-1,15,CASSDSSGGQDEQFF,TGTGCCAGCAGTGACTCGTCCGGGGGCCAGGATGAGCAGTTCTTC
-,-,TRBV13,TRBJ1-6,17,CASSWTLGGVYNSPLHF,TGTGCCAGCAGCTGGACGTTGGGGGGCGTGTATAATTCACCCCTCCACTTT
TRBD1,-,TRBV19,TRBJ1-2,18,CASSTRTGPKIGGFGYTF,TGTGCCAGTAGTACCAGGACAGGGCCTAAGATTGGCGGGTTTGGCTACACCTTC
TRBD2,-,TRBV30,TRBJ2-1,14,CASGSSGGGDEQFF,TGTGCCTCGGGATCTAGCGGGGGCGGGGATGAGCAGTTCTTC
-,-,TRBV7-9,TRBJ1-1,12,CASSLESAQAFF,TGTGCCAGCAGCTTAGAATCGGCGCAGGCTTTCTTT
TRBD1,-,TRBV19,TRBJ2-7,13,CASKRQGADEQYF,TGTGCCAGTAAAAGACAGGGGGCCGACGAGCAGTACTTC
-,-,TRBV29-1,TRBJ1-2,12,CSVVQGLAGYTF,TGCAGCGTTGTTCAGGGGCTTGCCGGCTACACCTTC
TRBD2,-,TRBV6-5,TRBJ2-1,15,CASSSPGLGHNEQFF,TGTGCCAGCAGTTCCCCGGGACTAGGCCACAATGAGCAGTTCTTC
-,-,TRBV12-3/TRBV12-4,TRBJ1-2,13,CASSPRTNYGYTF,TGTGCCAGCAGTCCTAGGACTAACTATGGCTACACCTTC
-,-,TRBV4-3,TRBJ1-6,15,CASSQDPGGRTPLHF,TGCGCCAGCAGCCAAGATCCTGGGGGCAGGACACCCCTCCACTTT
-,-,TRBV4-2,TRBJ1-1,15,CASSQDSVKNTEAFF,TGTGCCAGCAGCCAAGATTCTGTGAAGAACACTGAAGCTTTCTTT
-,-,TRBV3-1/TRBV3-2,TRBJ1-2,15,CASSPGPGLIGGYTF,TGTGCCAGCAGCCCGGGGCCAGGTTTGATTGGTGGCTACACCTTC
-,-,TRBV18,TRBJ2-3,13,CASSLTSTDTQYF,TGTGCCAGCTCACTCACTAGCACAGATACGCAGTATTTT
-,-,TRBV5-6,TRBJ1-1,12,CASSPGRAEAFF,TGTGCCAGCAGCCCAGGAAGGGCTGAAGCTTTCTTT
TRBD1,once,TRBV5-1,TRBJ1-2,17,CASSLVSSTGGSYGYTF,TGCGCCAGCAGCTTGGTTTCCTCGACAGGGGGCAGCTATGGCTACACCTTC
TRBD1,-,TRBV19,TRBJ2-3,12,CASSIDRGERYF,TGTGCCAGTAGTATCGACAGGGGTGAACGGTATTTT
TRBD1,-,TRBV7-2,TRBJ1-2,13,CASSIGTGGYYTF,TGTGCCAGCAGCATTGGGACAGGGGGTTACTACACCTTC
-,-,TRBV7-3,TRBJ1-1,14,CASSLGQRNTEAFF,TGTGCCAGCAGCTTAGGCCAGAGGAACACTGAAGCTTTCTTT
TRBD1,-,TRBV9,TRBJ1-2,15,CASSLGGTANYGYTF,TGTGCCAGCAGCTTAGGAGGGACAGCGAACTATGGCTACACCTTC
TRBD1,-,TRBV6-1,TRBJ2-7,13,CASSERGPYEQYF,TGTGCCAGCAGTGAAAGGGGGCCCTACGAGCAGTACTTC
TRBD2,-,TRBV7-2,TRBJ2-1,18,CASSPGAGGSSPYNEQFF,TGTGCCAGCAGCCCCGGAGCGGGGGGAAGTTCACCCTACAATGAGCAGTTCTTC
-,once,TRBV19,TRBJ1-5,16,CASSISLGFSNQPQHF,TGTGCCAGTAGTATTTCGCTGGGATTTAGCAATCAGCCCCAGCATTTT
-,-,TRBV19,TRBJ2-5,13,CASSTSSMETQYF,TGTGCCAGTAGTACCTCGAGCATGGAGACCCAGTACTTC
TRBD2,-,TRBV4-3,TRBJ2-7,18,CASSLALAGGLSSGEQYF,TGCGCCAGCAGCCTGGCATTAGCGGGGGGCCTATCGAGTGGCGAGCAGTACTTC
-,-,TRBV30,TRBJ1-5,13,CAWSEQVDQPQHF,TGTGCCTGGAGTGAACAGGTCGATCAGCCCCAGCATTTT
-,-,TRBV9,TRBJ1-3,14,CASSGPYSGNTIYF,TGTGCCAGCAGCGGGCCATACTCTGGAAACACCATATATTTT
-,-,TRBV9,TRBJ1-6,15,CASSPGGGAKSPLHF,TGTGCCAGCAGCCCGGGAGGGGGGGCCAAGTCACCCCTCCACTTT
-,-,TRBV5-8,TRBJ1-5,16,CASYPAGSPNNQPQHF,TGTGCCAGTTATCCGGCAGGTTCCCCGAACAATCAGCCCCAGCATTTT
TRBD1,-,TRBV7-8,TRBJ2-7,13,CASSFGTDYEQYF,TGTGCCAGCAGCTTCGGGACAGACTACGAGCAGTACTTC
-,-,TRBV18,TRBJ1-5,14,CASAMTGGNQPQHF,TGTGCCAGCGCGATGACAGGCGGCAATCAGCCCCAGCATTTT